Listed below are T cell receptor beta chains from one sample, sequenced in a study of response to subunit inactivated influenza vaccine. TCRdb ran MiXCR on the RT-PCR reads and lists one entry per CDR3 protein. The repertoire holds more than 700,000 distinct CDR3 sequences, with 21% as singletons. Sequencing used PBMCs from blood, obtained roughly 5 days after vaccination. These receptors came from a man aged 45-60 years who received an inactivated influenza vaccine. Both conserved end residues are part of each CDR3. The order of the fields is CDR3 DNA, CDR3 protein, J gene, V gene, D gene, clone size. A D gene is named only where the DNA matches it firmly. Some rows mark clone size as missing; the rest say once, few, many or name a class of expanded clone.

cdr3_nt: TGCGCCAGCAGCCAAGATCTTGGAATATCCTACGAGCAGTACTTC
cdr3_aa: CASSQDLGISYEQYF
j_call: TRBJ2-7
v_call: TRBV4-3
d_call: .
clone_size: few

cdr3_nt: TGTGCCAGCAGCACCTCAGGGTGGGACACTGAAGCTTTCTTT
cdr3_aa: CASSTSGWDTEAFF
j_call: TRBJ1-1
v_call: TRBV5-4
d_call: .
clone_size: few

cdr3_nt: TGCGCCAGCAGCATGGGGGGAACTAATGAAAAACTGTTTTTT
cdr3_aa: CASSMGGTNEKLFF
j_call: TRBJ1-4
v_call: TRBV5-1
d_call: .
clone_size: .

cdr3_nt: TGCAGTGCTATAGAGGGAGGGGTCGATGAGCAGTTCTTC
cdr3_aa: CSAIEGGVDEQFF
j_call: TRBJ2-1
v_call: TRBV20-1
d_call: TRBD2
clone_size: .

cdr3_nt: TGCGCCAGCAGCCAAGATTTCGGGACTAGCATGGAGACCCAGTACTTC
cdr3_aa: CASSQDFGTSMETQYF
j_call: TRBJ2-5
v_call: TRBV4-1
d_call: TRBD2
clone_size: few

cdr3_nt: TGTGCCAGCAGCGGGGGGGGACGAGAGACCCAGTACTTC
cdr3_aa: CASSGGGRETQYF
j_call: TRBJ2-5
v_call: TRBV7-9
d_call: TRBD2
clone_size: .

cdr3_nt: TGTGCCATCAAATCCCCGACTAGCACTGAAGCTTTCTTT
cdr3_aa: CAIKSPTSTEAFF
j_call: TRBJ1-1
v_call: TRBV10-3
d_call: .
clone_size: many

cdr3_nt: TGCAGTGCTGAGGCCTTAGGGGCGTACACTGAAGCTTTCTTT
cdr3_aa: CSAEALGAYTEAFF
j_call: TRBJ1-1
v_call: TRBV20-1
d_call: .
clone_size: .

cdr3_nt: TGTGCCAGCAGCTTAGAACTAGCGGGGGGCTACGAGCAGTACTTC
cdr3_aa: CASSLELAGGYEQYF
j_call: TRBJ2-7
v_call: TRBV11-2
d_call: TRBD2
clone_size: few

cdr3_nt: TGTGCCAGCAGTAAAGTGGGCAATCAGCCCCAGCATTTT
cdr3_aa: CASSKVGNQPQHF
j_call: TRBJ1-5
v_call: TRBV12-3/TRBV12-4
d_call: .
clone_size: many

cdr3_nt: TGTGCCAGCAGTCCTAGCGGGAGGGCCAATGAGCAGTTCTTC
cdr3_aa: CASSPSGRANEQFF
j_call: TRBJ2-1
v_call: TRBV6-2/TRBV6-3
d_call: TRBD2
clone_size: few

cdr3_nt: TGCAGTGTGAGAGATAGCGGGGGGCTGGATACGCAGTATTTT
cdr3_aa: CSVRDSGGLDTQYF
j_call: TRBJ2-3
v_call: TRBV20-1
d_call: TRBD2
clone_size: few

cdr3_nt: TGTGCCAGCAGCACAGGGACTATGAGAGATACGCAGTATTTT
cdr3_aa: CASSTGTMRDTQYF
j_call: TRBJ2-3
v_call: TRBV5-4
d_call: .
clone_size: few

cdr3_nt: TGCAGCGTCTCGACAGGGGGATTTCCCCCGTACGCTGAAGCTTTCTTT
cdr3_aa: CSVSTGGFPPYAEAFF
j_call: TRBJ1-1
v_call: TRBV29-1
d_call: TRBD1
clone_size: .

cdr3_nt: TGCAGGCCCGGGGACAGGGGGGCCTACGAGCAGTACTTC
cdr3_aa: CRPGDRGAYEQYF
j_call: TRBJ2-7
v_call: TRBV20-1
d_call: TRBD1
clone_size: .

cdr3_nt: TGTGCCACCAGTGATTCGGTAGGGGGTTGGACCCAGTACTTC
cdr3_aa: CATSDSVGGWTQYF
j_call: TRBJ2-5
v_call: TRBV24-1
d_call: .
clone_size: few

cdr3_nt: TGTGCCAGCAGCTTGAGGGGTAGCTGGGAGCTGTTTTTT
cdr3_aa: CASSLRGSWELFF
j_call: TRBJ2-2
v_call: TRBV7-2
d_call: .
clone_size: few

cdr3_nt: TGTGCCAGCAGTTACGGGCAGGGGGTCACTGAAGCTTTCTTT
cdr3_aa: CASSYGQGVTEAFF
j_call: TRBJ1-1
v_call: TRBV6-2/TRBV6-3
d_call: TRBD1
clone_size: .

cdr3_nt: TGTGCCAGCAGCCAGGGACTAGCGGGACGGAACGAGCAGTACTTC
cdr3_aa: CASSQGLAGRNEQYF
j_call: TRBJ2-7
v_call: TRBV6-1
d_call: TRBD2
clone_size: few

cdr3_nt: TGTGCCAGCAGAGAGACAGGAGACACTGAAGCTTTCTTT
cdr3_aa: CASRETGDTEAFF
j_call: TRBJ1-1
v_call: TRBV25-1
d_call: .
clone_size: few

cdr3_nt: TGTGCCAGCAGTCCCAGGGGGCGAACCGGGGAGCTGTTTTTT
cdr3_aa: CASSPRGRTGELFF
j_call: TRBJ2-2
v_call: TRBV28
d_call: TRBD1
clone_size: few

cdr3_nt: TGTGCCAGCAGCTTAGCTGTCAGGGGTGCCACCTACAATGAGCAGTTCTTC
cdr3_aa: CASSLAVRGATYNEQFF
j_call: TRBJ2-1
v_call: TRBV7-8
d_call: .
clone_size: once

cdr3_nt: TGTGCCAGCAGTTTCAGACGCAACAAAAACATTCAGTACTTC
cdr3_aa: CASSFRRNKNIQYF
j_call: TRBJ2-4
v_call: TRBV6-2/TRBV6-3
d_call: .
clone_size: few

cdr3_nt: TGTGCCAGCAGCATCCCGACAGGGGCTCAAGAGACCCAGTACTTC
cdr3_aa: CASSIPTGAQETQYF
j_call: TRBJ2-5
v_call: TRBV7-6
d_call: TRBD1
clone_size: .

cdr3_nt: TGTGCCAGCAGCCCAAGTGCAGCGGGAGAGATTAGGGTCCTCACCGGGGAGCTGTTTTTT
cdr3_aa: CASSPSAAGEIRVLTGELFF
j_call: TRBJ2-2
v_call: TRBV13
d_call: TRBD2
clone_size: .

cdr3_nt: TGCAGTGCTAGTCCTAGCGGGGGGGTAAATGAGCAGTTCTTC
cdr3_aa: CSASPSGGVNEQFF
j_call: TRBJ2-1
v_call: TRBV20-1
d_call: TRBD2
clone_size: .

cdr3_nt: TGCGCCAGCAGCTCCCGGGACAGGGAGGCCGGGGAGCTGTTTTTT
cdr3_aa: CASSSRDREAGELFF
j_call: TRBJ2-2
v_call: TRBV5-1
d_call: TRBD1
clone_size: many

cdr3_nt: TGTGCCAGCAGCCCCGGGACAGATCACAATACGCAGTATTTT
cdr3_aa: CASSPGTDHNTQYF
j_call: TRBJ2-3
v_call: TRBV7-2
d_call: TRBD1
clone_size: few

cdr3_nt: TGTGCCAGCAGTCTCAGGACAGGGGTAGCCTACAATGAGCAGTTCTTC
cdr3_aa: CASSLRTGVAYNEQFF
j_call: TRBJ2-1
v_call: TRBV12-3/TRBV12-4
d_call: TRBD1
clone_size: many

cdr3_nt: TGTGCCAGCAGCCGACAGGGAGATGGAAACACCATATATTTT
cdr3_aa: CASSRQGDGNTIYF
j_call: TRBJ1-3
v_call: TRBV4-2
d_call: TRBD1
clone_size: .

cdr3_nt: TGCAGTGCTAGAGATCTGAATAGCCATGAGCAGTTCTTC
cdr3_aa: CSARDLNSHEQFF
j_call: TRBJ2-1
v_call: TRBV20-1
d_call: .
clone_size: .

cdr3_nt: TGTGCCAGCAGTTTCCCCTACAATGAGCAGTTCTTC
cdr3_aa: CASSFPYNEQFF
j_call: TRBJ2-1
v_call: TRBV12-3/TRBV12-4
d_call: .
clone_size: many

cdr3_nt: TGTGCCAGCAGGACCCATCGGCGGAGGGACAATGAGCAGTTCTTC
cdr3_aa: CASRTHRRRDNEQFF
j_call: TRBJ2-1
v_call: TRBV11-2
d_call: .
clone_size: few

cdr3_nt: TGTGCCAGCAGCCCAAGGGACCTCCTCTCCGGGGAGCTGTTTTTT
cdr3_aa: CASSPRDLLSGELFF
j_call: TRBJ2-2
v_call: TRBV7-2
d_call: .
clone_size: .

cdr3_nt: TGCAGTGCCCCGGACAGGGGCCACGAGCAGTACTTC
cdr3_aa: CSAPDRGHEQYF
j_call: TRBJ2-7
v_call: TRBV20-1
d_call: TRBD1
clone_size: few

cdr3_nt: TGTGCCACCAGTGATGAGTTTGTGGAGACCCAGTACTTC
cdr3_aa: CATSDEFVETQYF
j_call: TRBJ2-5
v_call: TRBV24-1
d_call: .
clone_size: .

cdr3_nt: TGTGCCAGCAGTTCACCATCCGGGACTAGCTTTTACAATGAGCAGTTCTTC
cdr3_aa: CASSSPSGTSFYNEQFF
j_call: TRBJ2-1
v_call: TRBV28
d_call: TRBD2
clone_size: .

cdr3_nt: TGTGCCAGCAGTTTAGGGTGGACCTACGAGCAGTACTTC
cdr3_aa: CASSLGWTYEQYF
j_call: TRBJ2-7
v_call: TRBV12-3/TRBV12-4
d_call: .
clone_size: many

cdr3_nt: TGCAGTGCTCAGAGGGTCGATGAGCAGTTCTTC
cdr3_aa: CSAQRVDEQFF
j_call: TRBJ2-1
v_call: TRBV20-1
d_call: .
clone_size: few

cdr3_nt: TGTGCCAGCAGCTACACCCTCCGGACCAGCACAGATACGCAGTATTTT
cdr3_aa: CASSYTLRTSTDTQYF
j_call: TRBJ2-3
v_call: TRBV7-2
d_call: .
clone_size: .

cdr3_nt: TGTGCCAGCAGCACAGGGACAGGGTTGAATGAGCAGTTCTTC
cdr3_aa: CASSTGTGLNEQFF
j_call: TRBJ2-1
v_call: TRBV9
d_call: TRBD1
clone_size: once

cdr3_nt: TGTGCCAGCAGCCTCGCCCACCACGACAGTGAGGAGCAGTTCTTC
cdr3_aa: CASSLAHHDSEEQFF
j_call: TRBJ2-1
v_call: TRBV28
d_call: .
clone_size: .

cdr3_nt: TGCAGTGCTAGACCGACTAGCACGTACGAGCAGTACTTC
cdr3_aa: CSARPTSTYEQYF
j_call: TRBJ2-7
v_call: TRBV20-1
d_call: TRBD2
clone_size: few

cdr3_nt: TGTGCCAGCAGCTTAACCTCCCCGGGCGCTGAAGCTTTCTTT
cdr3_aa: CASSLTSPGAEAFF
j_call: TRBJ1-1
v_call: TRBV7-9
d_call: .
clone_size: few

cdr3_nt: TGTGCCAGCAGTGAACTCCGGGATAGCTCCTACAATGAGCAGTTCTTC
cdr3_aa: CASSELRDSSYNEQFF
j_call: TRBJ2-1
v_call: TRBV2
d_call: .
clone_size: .

cdr3_nt: TGCGCCAGCAGACAAGGACAGGGCGTCCAGTTCTTC
cdr3_aa: CASRQGQGVQFF
j_call: TRBJ2-1
v_call: TRBV5-1
d_call: TRBD1
clone_size: few

cdr3_nt: TGTGCCAGCAGCTCGCCGGGACAGAAGCAAGAGACCCAGTACTTC
cdr3_aa: CASSSPGQKQETQYF
j_call: TRBJ2-5
v_call: TRBV11-2
d_call: TRBD1
clone_size: few

cdr3_nt: TGCGCCACCCGGCGGGGGGCCCAAGGGACCCAGTACTTC
cdr3_aa: CATRRGAQGTQYF
j_call: TRBJ2-5
v_call: TRBV10-2
d_call: TRBD2
clone_size: .

cdr3_nt: TGCGCCAGCAGCCCGGAGAGAGGGGGCCAAACCGGGGAGCTGTTTTTT
cdr3_aa: CASSPERGGQTGELFF
j_call: TRBJ2-2
v_call: TRBV5-1
d_call: TRBD1
clone_size: .